The present T cell receptor (beta chain) was sequenced within a study of cytomegalovirus exposure and HLA in healthy donors (dated by TCRdb to between 2016 and 2019). Background for the entire study: An earlier analysis of some 620 of the donors reported roughly 300 Gb of sequence data and around 100 million unique TCR beta sequences obtained from 150 million to 200 million T cells. To decide whether each TCR beta V gene segment behaved as functional or pseudogenic, an earlier analysis of fewer than 750 of the donors relied on high-throughput TCR beta sequencing. The number of typed donors differed by locus: 629-630 for A, B, C, DRB1 and DQB1; roughly 510 for DQA1; fewer than 610 for DPA1; and roughly 490 for DPB1. A separate validation cohort of approximately 120 different subjects was used in addition to the approximately 610-subject first cohort. The aim of the study was to test whether cataloging public T cell receptors could identify signatures of past pathogen exposure. Rather than using new phenotypic data, the later analysis identified candidate immune exposures from TCR beta sequences and from how often those sequences occurred across donors. Donor age, sex, ethnicity and CMV serostatus were compiled together with the repertoire data. Genome-wide SNP genotypes for about 65% of the roughly 700 donors were used in a later genetic analysis, which treated that subset as a discovery cohort. To study patterns of TCR occurrence, a later analysis re-analyzed previously published TCR beta repertoires from around 660 donors and added high-resolution HLA genotyping. The T cell repertoires of 670 or so subjects were profiled by immunosequencing and related to cytomegalovirus serostatus. An early release that covered about 600 HLA-typed donors contained around 300 gigabases of sequencing data and 65 million to 100 million unique TCR sequences. On average, approximately 250,000 unique TCR beta nucleotide sequences were sequenced per donor among roughly 430 genotyped donors of the cohort, with roughly 18% of those sequences being non-productive. Both class I and class II loci were covered by HLA typing, at four-digit resolution. To predict cytomegalovirus infection status, the study brought together high-throughput TCR immunosequencing, statistical association of individual TCRs with disease status, and machine learning. A few DR-DQ haplotypes were handled as single units for association and clustering because linkage in the cohort was strong. The genetic ancestry cluster associated with self-reported Caucasian donors included 65% to 90% of the roughly 400 genotyped donors. Every repertoire in the discovery cohort had been generated on one and the same sequencing platform.

The full study reports these points: The study listed approximately 150 TCR beta chains as associated with cytomegalovirus. In a later analysis, the rate of TCR association differed among HLA loci, with DRB1 alleles having the most associated TCRs and HLA-C alleles having the fewest. Roughly uniform sequencing depth across donors was assumed in presence/absence analyses, although this assumption may not hold. Because counts were too low, seventeen rarely observed V segments, including chromosome 9 orphons, were left out of the earlier analysis of 500 to 650 of the donors. Strong co-occurrence of HLA alleles, especially DR and DQ, made assigning TCR associations to individual alleles difficult. A further reported finding was that TCR beta sequences accurately predicted the HLA-A and HLA-B alleles for most subjects in the first cohort. A later analysis reported that several top co-occurrence clusters appeared linked to parvovirus B19, influenza, CMV and Epstein-Barr virus. The only immune exposure information available for the cohort was CMV serostatus. It was suggested by the authors that the approach could potentially be generalized to other disease states and immunological phenotypes. In vitro tests confirmed that three of the cytomegalovirus-associated TCR beta chains recognize cytomegalovirus antigens. Linkage disequilibrium might explain the correlated functional status among segregating V segments, but an unknown experimental factor could not be ruled out. In a later analysis, HLA-associated TCR beta chains were found to be more clonally expanded and to have lower generation probabilities than equally common non-associated chains. While some public TCRs were present in many individuals, most TCR sequences turned up only very rarely across donors. An earlier analysis of approximately 530 of the donors showed that most TCR beta V segments appeared in productive rearrangements either about 87% or about 30% of the time, which broadly matched IMGT annotations. Because HLA typing was missing for some donors at each locus, association tests included only the typed subset. A later analysis found that most CMV-associated TCR beta chains appeared HLA-restricted, with HLA associations seemingly driven largely by CMV exposure. A later analysis associated some 17,000 TCR beta sequences with specific HLA alleles at a false discovery rate of 0.05. V-gene and J-gene trimming of TCR beta chains was associated with a missense DCLRE1C variant in a later genetic analysis, and the association was replicated in an independent cohort. The sequencing pipeline was judged likely to have produced a cluster of highly shared sequence variants as a technical artifact. According to a later genetic analysis, donors in an Asian-associated ancestry cluster had fewer N-insertions in productive TCRs than the roughly 670-donor mean. The classifier was reported to diagnose cytomegalovirus status with high specificity and sensitivity in both the original cohort and the validation cohort. The 87-base-pair reads could not distinguish some IMGT-functional V segments, including TRBV6-2 and TRBV6-3, so those segments were excluded. In this cohort, only TCR beta chains were sequenced, and detectable features were limited by the absence of alpha or paired-chain data.

Library generation was performed with the immunoSEQ multiplex PCR assay. For the multiplex PCR, a mixture combining 60 forward primers for TCR Vbeta segments and 13 reverse primers for TCR Jbeta segments was used. A multiplex PCR assay on genomic DNA amplified the CDR3 region of rearranged TCR beta genes. Amplified TCR beta libraries were sequenced as 87-base-pair reads on the Illumina HiSeq System. The source study handled its data this way. A later analysis counted tens of millions of unique TCR beta chains across the approximately 700 repertoires, and around 9.9 million of these chains were shared by at least two donors. A nearest-neighbor algorithm error-corrected the raw reads and collapsed the reads into unique sequences, merging closely related sequences to remove PCR and sequencing errors. V, D and J gene segments were assigned by aligning CDR3 sequences to IMGT reference sequences. For a sequence to be retained, a match of at least six nucleotides was required to both a V gene segment and a J gene segment. Rearrangements were called productive when the CDR3 lacked stop codons and stayed in frame with V and J; all others were non-productive. Following IMGT convention, CDR3 was defined as the stretch from the second conserved V-encoded cysteine up to the conserved J-encoded phenylalanine. The earlier analysis of roughly 590 of the donors excluded sequences that lacked an unambiguous match to a single V gene segment. An earlier analysis of several hundred of the donors called V segments functional above 56.7% productive rearrangements and segregating when the between-donor standard deviation exceeded 5%. A statistical classification framework was built to diagnose cytomegalovirus status from the catalog of TCR beta chain sequences. V and J gene assignment, in a later analysis, came from comparing TCR nucleotide sequences with IMGT/GENE-DB human TR gene sequences. Using the TCRdist pipeline, a later analysis assigned CDR3 sequences along with most-parsimonious VDJ recombination scenarios. A later analysis defined each TCR beta chain by its CDR3 amino acid sequence plus V-gene family, and excluded reads lacking a unique V-gene family. As a way to deal with suspected cross-contamination and a sequencing artifact, a later analysis dropped hundreds of nucleotide sequences that were highly shared and had low generation probability. In a later analysis, a clonal expansion index was calculated for each public chain from normalized within-repertoire ranks of inferred template counts. In a later analysis, generation probabilities were computed with a VDJ recombination model fitted to out-of-frame rearrangements, and the resulting probabilities were checked against IGoR. In a later analysis, TCR-TCR, TCR-HLA and TCR-CMV co-occurrence was scored with hypergeometric tests, and a repertoire-size bias correction was applied to TCR pairs. To estimate false discovery rates, a later analysis permuted the HLA or CMV assignments 20 times. In a later analysis, co-occurring TCRs were grouped using DBSCAN, with TCRdist sequence similarity added in when clustering inside HLA-allele-positive subsets. Co-occurrence clustering excluded repertoires with fewer than 30,000 or more than 120,000 public chains, plus five with anomalous nucleotide sharing. The table was pulled from immuneACCESS by TCRdb, which kept in-frame rearrangements only. Such tables lose some clones; where checked, under half of the loss comes from unresolved V genes, and the rest has no known cause. That table furnishes V, J and clone size, whereas the DNA furnished D and trimming. The sample contains 95,000 to 150,000 clones, around 79% of them found a single time. The ten most abundant clones make up 4.1% of the sample.

Trimming at the junction amounts to 6 bases on V and 2 bases on J, and the germline ends lie 11 bases apart. The CDR3 starts with the cysteine, ends with the phenylalanine, and has 13 residues. The sequence is cut down to CDR3 DNA, 39 bases in frame from base 1. As encoded in the germline V gene (reference sequence), CDR1 is MNHNY while CDR2 is SVGAGI. The cohort was made up of about 610 healthy bone marrow donors. At the time of sampling, all cohort members were nominally healthy, though unrecorded immune exposures were likely present. The donor tested CMV seronegative, placing the donor among the 350 to 400 seronegative members of the cohort. A peripheral blood sample was provided by each donor, and peripheral blood mononuclear cells were used for TCR beta sequencing. Genomic DNA extraction from the blood cell samples was performed with the Qiagen DNeasy Blood Extraction Kit. On this clone: What this receptor recognizes is not known. No clone much larger than this one lies a single base away; base qualities are absent.

The sequence was collected from a woman aged 35 to 49 in good health and CMV-seronegative. The chain is made from TRBV6-6 and TRBJ2-7; the best D guess is TRBD1, with 6 bases matching. Sequences were obtained from PBMCs. The DNA sequence reads TGTGCCAGCAGATCCAGACAGGCCTACGAGCAGTACTTC. This codes for CASRSRQAYEQYF.